Listed below are T cell receptor beta chains from one sample, sequenced in a study of cytomegalovirus exposure and HLA in healthy donors. The data were produced by immunoSEQ multiplex PCR, yet TCRdb's version contains in-frame clones alone and is incomplete. The sample holds 160,000 or so clones, approximately 72% seen once. Material for sequencing was PBMCs. Source of these receptors: a human donor in good health. Each CDR3 is given with its conserved first and last residue. Fields, in order: J gene, V gene, D gene, clone size, CDR3 protein, CDR3 DNA. A D gene is named only where the DNA matches it firmly. Some rows mark clone size as missing; the rest say once, few, many or name a class of expanded clone.

TRBJ2-5 TRBV7-2 TRBD2 NA CASSQQLAGGGETQYF TGTGCCAGCAGCCAGCAACTAGCGGGGGGTGGGGAGACCCAGTACTTC
TRBJ1-1 TRBV15 TRBD1 NA CATSLDRVIAEAFF TGTGCCACCAGCTTGGACAGGGTAATCGCTGAAGCTTTCTTT
TRBJ2-5 TRBV29-1 TRBD1 NA CSVGGTGGSGETQYF TGCAGCGTCGGCGGGACAGGGGGCAGTGGGGAGACCCAGTACTTC
TRBJ2-2 TRBV19 TRBD2 few CASSIGLAGGTGELFF TGTGCCAGTAGTATAGGACTAGCGGGGGGCACCGGGGAGCTGTTTTTT
TRBJ2-2 TRBV7-3 NA NA CASSLLVGGNTGELFF TGTGCCAGCAGCTTACTAGTGGGGGGTAACACCGGGGAGCTGTTTTTT
TRBJ1-5 TRBV10-1 TRBD1 NA CASPDRGNQPQHF TGCGCCAGTCCGGACAGGGGCAATCAGCCCCAGCATTTT
TRBJ1-1 TRBV19 NA NA CASSIVPGNTEAFF TGTGCCAGTAGTATAGTTCCGGGGAACACTGAAGCTTTCTTT
TRBJ2-7 TRBV5-6 NA NA CASSTSGGWEGSYEQYF TGTGCCAGCAGCACCTCAGGGGGCTGGGAGGGGTCCTACGAGCAGTACTTC
TRBJ1-4 TRBV5-4 NA NA CASTLSGIGEKLFF TGTGCCAGCACCCTCTCGGGTATTGGTGAAAAACTGTTTTTT
TRBJ2-3 TRBV27 NA NA CASSLSAGSTDTQYF TGTGCCAGCAGTTTATCTGCGGGGAGCACAGATACGCAGTATTTT
TRBJ1-1 TRBV6-5 NA NA CASSYSYPRKAFF TGTGCCAGCAGTTACTCGTACCCCAGAAAAGCTTTCTTT
TRBJ1-5 TRBV4-1 NA NA CASSQPGSQPQHF TGCGCCAGCAGCCAACCTGGTAGCCAGCCCCAGCATTTT
TRBJ2-2 TRBV7-2 TRBD2 NA CASSWLADTGELFF TGTGCCAGCAGCTGGCTAGCGGACACCGGGGAGCTGTTTTTT
TRBJ1-2 TRBV19 TRBD1 once CASSMGTGDGYTF TGTGCCAGTAGTATGGGGACAGGTGATGGCTACACCTTC
TRBJ1-1 TRBV19 TRBD1 NA CASSRQGSENTEAFF TGTGCCAGTAGTCGACAGGGGTCTGAGAACACTGAAGCTTTCTTT
TRBJ1-2 TRBV19 NA NA CASLGGPPEYGYTF TGTGCCAGTCTTGGGGGCCCCCCAGAGTATGGCTACACCTTC
TRBJ2-6 TRBV12-5 NA NA CASGTMTLLGSGANVLTF TGTGCTAGTGGAACAATGACATTGCTGGGCTCTGGGGCCAACGTCCTGACTTTC
TRBJ1-2 TRBV4-1 TRBD1 NA CASSQQGAAYGYTF TGCGCCAGCAGCCAACAGGGGGCGGCGTATGGCTACACCTTC
TRBJ2-7 TRBV13 NA NA CASRRAGSTYEQYF TGTGCCAGCAGGCGTGCCGGGAGCACCTACGAGCAGTACTTC
TRBJ2-5 TRBV6-6 NA NA CASSPAGQETQYF TGTGCCAGCAGCCCCGCGGGCCAAGAGACCCAGTACTTC
TRBJ2-2 TRBV19 NA NA CASSINPGTGELFF TGTGCCAGTAGTATAAACCCGGGCACCGGGGAGCTGTTTTTT
TRBJ1-6 TRBV10-3 NA NA CAISGGRGMGSPLHF TGTGCCATCAGTGGCGGTAGGGGAATGGGTTCACCCCTCCACTTT
TRBJ1-1 TRBV27 TRBD1 NA CASSPPTGAGTEAFF TGTGCCAGCAGCCCACCGACAGGGGCGGGCACTGAAGCTTTCTTT
TRBJ2-3 TRBV11-2 NA NA CASSPRADTQYF TGTGCCAGCAGCCCCCGCGCAGATACGCAGTATTTT
TRBJ1-2 TRBV19 TRBD1 NA CASSIVGTGRDGYTF TGTGCCAGTAGTATAGTGGGGACAGGGAGGGATGGCTACACCTTC
TRBJ1-1 TRBV7-2 TRBD1 few CASSSGQDVLEAFF TGTGCCAGCAGCTCCGGACAGGACGTCCTGGAAGCTTTCTTT
TRBJ1-1 TRBV5-5 TRBD1 NA CASSIRAQGVNTEAFF TGTGCCAGCAGTATTAGGGCGCAGGGGGTGAACACTGAAGCTTTCTTT
TRBJ1-1 TRBV7-9 TRBD1 NA CASSLDRGLGTEAFF TGTGCCAGCAGCTTAGACAGGGGGCTAGGAACTGAAGCTTTCTTT
TRBJ1-1 TRBV15 NA NA CATSRVRGGNTEAFF TGTGCCACCAGCAGGGTCAGAGGGGGTAACACTGAAGCTTTCTTT
TRBJ1-5 TRBV2 TRBD1 NA CASRRTGVRNQPQHF TGTGCCAGCAGGCGCACAGGGGTCCGCAATCAGCCCCAGCATTTT
TRBJ1-2 TRBV28 NA NA CASSPRARYGYTF TGTGCCAGCAGTCCACGAGCTAGATATGGCTACACCTTC
TRBJ1-2 TRBV27 TRBD1 NA CASSSPRTGFYGYTF TGTGCCAGCAGTTCACCCAGGACAGGGTTTTATGGCTACACCTTC
TRBJ2-3 TRBV9 NA NA CASSVRDSRNTDTQYF TGTGCCAGCAGCGTCCGGGACTCCCGCAACACAGATACGCAGTATTTT
TRBJ1-2 TRBV5-5 NA once CASSLGAGNYGYTF TGTGCCAGCAGCTTGGGGGCAGGGAACTATGGCTACACCTTC
TRBJ1-2 TRBV11-3 NA NA CASRFGVWVRGESRF TGTGCCAGCCGCTTTGGAGTCTGGGTTCGTGGGGAGTCAAGGTTC
TRBJ2-5 TRBV2 NA NA CASSSGIEETQYF TGTGCCAGCAGTTCAGGAATCGAGGAGACCCAGTACTTC
TRBJ2-3 TRBV2 NA NA CASKRDRGTDTQYF TGTGCCAGCAAGAGGGATCGGGGCACAGATACGCAGTATTTT
TRBJ1-2 TRBV9 NA NA CASSEGGGIYGYTF TGTGCCAGCAGCGAGGGGGGGGGAATTTATGGCTACACCTTC
TRBJ2-3 TRBV4-1 TRBD1 NA CASGLATGETQYF TGCGCCAGCGGACTCGCTACAGGGGAGACGCAGTATTTT
TRBJ1-2 TRBV20-1 NA NA CSARHSHGYTF TGCAGTGCTAGACACTCGCATGGCTACACCTTC
TRBJ1-2 TRBV7-2 NA once CASSFFLESYGYTF TGTGCCAGCAGCTTTTTCCTTGAGAGCTATGGCTACACCTTC
TRBJ2-7 TRBV19 TRBD1 NA CASSIFVDRANEQYF TGTGCCAGTAGTATATTTGTGGACAGGGCCAACGAGCAGTACTTC
TRBJ2-7 TRBV27 NA few CASSLLSGIYEQYF TGTGCCAGCAGTTTATTGTCAGGTATCTACGAGCAGTACTTC
TRBJ2-1 TRBV5-1 TRBD1 NA CASSLGIRGPLDEQFF TGCGCCAGCAGCTTGGGGATCAGGGGGCCGTTGGATGAGCAGTTCTTC
TRBJ1-2 TRBV7-2 NA NA CASSRDKAWGYTF TGTGCCAGCAGCCGAGACAAGGCCTGGGGCTACACCTTC
TRBJ2-6 TRBV7-9 NA NA CASSLGAGANVLTF TGTGCCAGCAGCTTAGGAGCTGGGGCCAACGTCCTGACTTTC
TRBJ1-5 TRBV7-2 NA NA CASSLDMDQPQHF TGTGCCAGCAGCTTAGACATGGATCAGCCCCAGCATTTT
TRBJ2-1 TRBV2 TRBD2 NA CASTEPAVAGYNEQFF TGTGCCAGCACCGAGCCCGCGGTAGCGGGGTACAATGAGCAGTTCTTC
TRBJ1-3 TRBV7-9 NA NA CASSPTLSSGNTIYF TGTGCCAGCAGCCCGACACTTAGCTCTGGAAACACCATATATTTT
TRBJ1-5 TRBV11-2 NA NA CASSRGQNQPQHF TGTGCCAGCAGCAGAGGACAAAATCAGCCCCAGCATTTT